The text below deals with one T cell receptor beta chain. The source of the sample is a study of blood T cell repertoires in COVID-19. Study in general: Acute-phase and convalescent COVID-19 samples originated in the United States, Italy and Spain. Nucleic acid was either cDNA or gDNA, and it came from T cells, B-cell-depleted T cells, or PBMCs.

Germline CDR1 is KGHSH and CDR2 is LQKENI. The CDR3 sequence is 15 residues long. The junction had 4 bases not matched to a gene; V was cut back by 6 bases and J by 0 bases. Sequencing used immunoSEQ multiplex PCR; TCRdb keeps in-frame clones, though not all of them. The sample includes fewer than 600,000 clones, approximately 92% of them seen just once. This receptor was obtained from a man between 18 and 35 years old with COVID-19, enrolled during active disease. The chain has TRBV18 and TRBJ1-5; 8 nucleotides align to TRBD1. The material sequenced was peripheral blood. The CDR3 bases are TGTGCCAGCTCGTCGGACAGGGCTAGCAATCAGCCCCAGCATTTT. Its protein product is CASSSDRASNQPQHF.